This is a list of T cell receptor beta chains from one sample in a study of cytomegalovirus exposure and HLA in healthy donors. Here immunoSEQ multiplex PCR was the method, and the copy in TCRdb shows in-frame clones only, minus some. The sample has approximately 280,000 clones, approximately 87% seen once. The sequencing input was PBMCs. Receptor source: a woman aged 18-35 years in good health and CMV-seronegative. The CDR3 runs from the conserved cysteine through the conserved F or W. D genes are given only for firm matches. Some rows mark clone size as missing; the rest say once, few, many or name a class of expanded clone.

TGTGCCAGCAGCTCAGACGGGGTAGGGGGCTACGAGCAGTACTTC	CASSSDGVGGYEQYF	TRBJ2-7	NA	NA	TRBV5-6
TGCGCCAGCAGCCCAGGTGGAGGGTCCCTTGGGGCTTTCTTT	CASSPGGGSLGAFF	TRBJ1-1	NA	NA	TRBV5-1
TGTGCCAGCAGACAGGGACGGAACAATGAAAAACTGTTTTTT	CASRQGRNNEKLFF	TRBJ1-4	NA	few	TRBV27
TGTGCCAGCAGCGTGGAGGGATCGGTAACCGAGCAGTACTTC	CASSVEGSVTEQYF	TRBJ2-7	NA	NA	TRBV9
TGTGCCAGCAGTGTCCGGGAGGGCCTTGATGAGCAGTTCTTC	CASSVREGLDEQFF	TRBJ2-1	TRBD2	NA	TRBV6-1
TGTGCCAGCTTACAGGGACGCGTTCTCCACTACGAGCAGTACTTC	CASLQGRVLHYEQYF	TRBJ2-7	NA	NA	TRBV6-1
TGTGCCTGGAGTTTAGCGGGAGGGGTCACAGATACGCAGTATTTT	CAWSLAGGVTDTQYF	TRBJ2-3	TRBD2	NA	TRBV30
TGTGCCAGCAGCCCGCGGGGGGCAGGAAACACCATATATTTT	CASSPRGAGNTIYF	TRBJ1-3	NA	NA	TRBV5-6
TGTGCCAGCACCCCCGGAGGAACTCTCACAGATACGCAGTATTTT	CASTPGGTLTDTQYF	TRBJ2-3	NA	NA	TRBV27
TGCGCCAGCAGCCAAGTTGCTGTACAACCCTACGAGCAGTACTTC	CASSQVAVQPYEQYF	TRBJ2-7	NA	NA	TRBV4-1
TGTGCCAGCAGGCTAGACAGGGGAGGCATGTCCCTCCACTTT	CASRLDRGGMSLHF	TRBJ1-6	TRBD1	once	TRBV11-2
TGTGCCAGCAGCTTGGGGCTAGCGGATGCAGATACGCAGTATTTT	CASSLGLADADTQYF	TRBJ2-3	TRBD2	once	TRBV5-6
TGTGCCAGCACCTCCTCCCGGAACACTGAAGCTTTCTTT	CASTSSRNTEAFF	TRBJ1-1	NA	NA	TRBV6-1
TGCGCCAGCAGCTTGGAGGGGGCGGGAACTAATGAAAAACTGTTTTTT	CASSLEGAGTNEKLFF	TRBJ1-4	TRBD1	once	TRBV5-1
TGTGCCAGCGGACAGGTGAACACTGAAGCTTTCTTT	CASGQVNTEAFF	TRBJ1-1	TRBD1	NA	TRBV14
TGCGCCAGCAGTATGGACAGGGGTCTCAACAATGAGCAGTTCTTC	CASSMDRGLNNEQFF	TRBJ2-1	TRBD1	NA	TRBV5-1
TGCGCCAGCAGCCAAAGGGGAGAGCAGTACTTC	CASSQRGEQYF	TRBJ2-7	NA	NA	TRBV4-1
TGTGCCAGCAGCGTAGCCCCCCAGCGGGAGGGCTACGAGCAGTACTTC	CASSVAPQREGYEQYF	TRBJ2-7	TRBD2	NA	TRBV9
TGTGCCAGCAGTTTCTCGTCCCAGTACTTC	CASSFSSQYF	TRBJ2-5	NA	NA	TRBV27
TGCGCCAGCAGCTTGCCCCCGGGACACTTCTACAATGAGCAGTTCTTC	CASSLPPGHFYNEQFF	TRBJ2-1	NA	NA	TRBV5-1
TGTGCCACCAGCAGGGGACAGGGGGCTAGATACGAGCAGTACTTC	CATSRGQGARYEQYF	TRBJ2-7	TRBD1	NA	TRBV15
TGTGCCAGCAGTGAAGCGCAAGGGGGAAACTATGGCTACACCTTC	CASSEAQGGNYGYTF	TRBJ1-2	NA	once	TRBV6-1
TGTGCCAGCAGGGACAGGGCTTCCTACGAGCAGTACTTC	CASRDRASYEQYF	TRBJ2-7	TRBD1	once	TRBV25-1
TGTGCCTGGAGTGCTAGCGGGACCTACAATGAGCAGTTCTTC	CAWSASGTYNEQFF	TRBJ2-1	TRBD2	NA	TRBV30
TGTGCCAGCAGTTACTCCCAGCGGGGGGCCTACGAGCAGTACTTC	CASSYSQRGAYEQYF	TRBJ2-7	TRBD2	NA	TRBV6-5
TGTGCCAGCAGCATGAGTAGCAATCAGCCCCAGCATTTT	CASSMSSNQPQHF	TRBJ1-5	NA	NA	TRBV7-2
TGTGCCAGCAGCGGACAGAAGAACACCGGGGAGCTGTTTTTT	CASSGQKNTGELFF	TRBJ2-2	NA	once	TRBV9
TGTGCCAGCAGCGGCCTAGCGGGAGGTCCCTACAATGAGCAGTTCTTC	CASSGLAGGPYNEQFF	TRBJ2-1	TRBD2	NA	TRBV9
TGTGCCAGCAGACGGGGGGCGGGAGCTTTCTTT	CASRRGAGAFF	TRBJ1-1	NA	NA	TRBV28
TGTGCCAGCAGCCTGGGACAGGGATTCGCTGAAGCTTTCTTT	CASSLGQGFAEAFF	TRBJ1-1	TRBD1	NA	TRBV5-6
TGTGCCAGCAGGATGGGGACAATTCGCTCCTACGAGCAGTACTTC	CASRMGTIRSYEQYF	TRBJ2-7	NA	NA	TRBV2
TGTGCCAGCAGCCCCAGCCGGGCGGGGGTAACTGGAAACACCATATATTTT	CASSPSRAGVTGNTIYF	TRBJ1-3	NA	NA	TRBV5-5